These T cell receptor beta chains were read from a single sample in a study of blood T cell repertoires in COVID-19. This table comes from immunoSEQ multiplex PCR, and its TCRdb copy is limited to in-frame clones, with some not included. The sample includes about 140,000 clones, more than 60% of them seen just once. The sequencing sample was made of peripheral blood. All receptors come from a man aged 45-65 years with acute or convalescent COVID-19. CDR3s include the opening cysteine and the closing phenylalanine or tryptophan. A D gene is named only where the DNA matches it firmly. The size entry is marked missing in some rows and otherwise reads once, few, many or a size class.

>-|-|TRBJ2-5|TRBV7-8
TGTGCCAGCAGCTTAGCGTGGGGGGAACAAGAGACCCAGTACTTC
CASSLAWGEQETQYF
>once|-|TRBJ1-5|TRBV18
TGTGCCAGCTCACCCGCCGTACGGGGTAGTCATCAGCCCCAGCATTTT
CASSPAVRGSHQPQHF
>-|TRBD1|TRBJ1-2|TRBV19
TGTGCCAGTAGCATTGACAGGGGCGGCTATGGCTACACCTTC
CASSIDRGGYGYTF
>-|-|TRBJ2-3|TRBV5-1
TGCGCCAGCACATTGGCGGGGGCCCCGCAAGGTACGCAGTATTTT
CASTLAGAPQGTQYF
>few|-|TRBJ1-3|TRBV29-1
TGCAGCGTACAGGGTAACATCGGAAACACCATATATTTT
CSVQGNIGNTIYF
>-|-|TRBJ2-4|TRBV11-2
TGTGCCAGCAGCTTAGCCCCCTCTCTCCGGAACATTCAGTACTTC
CASSLAPSLRNIQYF
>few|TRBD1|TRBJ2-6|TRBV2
TGTGCCAGCAGTGAGCTTTGGGGACAGCTCCGCTCTGGGGCCAACGTCCTGACTTTC
CASSELWGQLRSGANVLTF
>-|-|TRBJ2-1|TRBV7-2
TGTGCCAGCAGCTTAGGACTTCCCAATGAGCAGTTCTTC
CASSLGLPNEQFF
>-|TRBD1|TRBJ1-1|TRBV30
TGTGCCTGGAGCGCGCCGGTTACAGGGGTCACTGAAGCTTTCTTT
CAWSAPVTGVTEAFF
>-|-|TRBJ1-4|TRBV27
TGTGCCAGCAGTGCTGGACCAGGGTGGCGGCGTGAAAAACTGTTTTTT
CASSAGPGWRREKLFF
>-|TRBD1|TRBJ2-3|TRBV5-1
TGCGCCAGCAGCTCCTCCGGGACAGCCACAGATACGCAGTATTTT
CASSSSGTATDTQYF
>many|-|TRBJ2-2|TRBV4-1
TGCGCCAGCAGCCAAGAGGCAGGGGCAAACACCGGGGAGCTGTTTTTT
CASSQEAGANTGELFF
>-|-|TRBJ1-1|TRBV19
TGTGCCAGTAGTTCCCGGAGGAGGCCGAACACTGAAGCTTTCTTT
CASSSRRRPNTEAFF
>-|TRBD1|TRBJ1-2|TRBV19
TGTGCCAGTAGTATTTTGGGACAGCCACTCTATGGCTACACCTTC
CASSILGQPLYGYTF
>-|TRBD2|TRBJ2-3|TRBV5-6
TGTGCCAGCAGCTTGGAAGGGCTAGCGGGGGATACGCAGTATTTT
CASSLEGLAGDTQYF
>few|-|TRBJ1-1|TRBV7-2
TGTGCCAGCAGCTTAACGGGGGGCGCGAGCACTGAAGCTTTCTTT
CASSLTGGASTEAFF
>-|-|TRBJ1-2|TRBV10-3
TGTGCCATCAGTAGCGGGGCCCCCTATGGCTACACCTTC
CAISSGAPYGYTF
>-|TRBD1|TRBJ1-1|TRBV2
TGTGCCAGCAGTGAAAGGTACGAGGGGGCGAACACTGAAGCTTTCTTT
CASSERYEGANTEAFF
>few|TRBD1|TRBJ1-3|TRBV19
TGTGCCAGTAGTTCTACAGGGGGAGGAGGAAACACCATATATTTT
CASSSTGGGGNTIYF
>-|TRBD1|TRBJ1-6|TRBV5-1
TGCGCCAGCAGCGAGACCCCAGGGGGCGATAATTCACCCCTCCACTTT
CASSETPGGDNSPLHF
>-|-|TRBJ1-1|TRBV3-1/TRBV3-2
TGTGCCAGCAGCCATCCTCTAAGTTTGGTCTTT
CASSHPLSLVF
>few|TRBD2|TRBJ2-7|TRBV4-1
TGCGCCAGCAGCCAGGGGAGCGGGGCTAGCTCCTACGAGCAGTACTTC
CASSQGSGASSYEQYF
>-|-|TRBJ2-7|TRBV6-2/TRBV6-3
TGTGCCAGCAGTTACGGGGGGGCTCCCAAGTACGAGCAGTACTTC
CASSYGGAPKYEQYF